The next 22 T cell receptor beta chains were all read from a single sample in a study of identical twins. TCRdb re-called the 5' RACE reads through MiXCR, storing one row per CDR3 protein. The sample yields about 790,000 distinct CDR3 sequences, about 18% seen once. This sample also belongs to another study, concerning T cells expressing NK-cell markers.

Sample: PBMCs. The receptors come from a woman aged 18-30 years in good health.

This chain connects TRBV29-1 to TRBJ2-3; D possibly uses TRBD1 or TRBD2 (6 bases each). The CDR3 runs to 14 residues. V dropped 4 bases and J dropped 7 bases, with 18 bases sitting between them. Germline loops: CDR1 SQVTM, CDR2 ANQGSEA. The CDR3 protein is CSVGGADKGHTQYF. The CDR3 coding sequence is TGCAGCGTTGGGGGGGCGGACAAAGGACATACGCAGTATTTT.

The rearrangement links TRBV12-3 or TRBV12-4 to TRBJ2-1; TRBD2 aligns across 10 bases. The V and J ends lost 5 bases and 3 bases, in that order; junction bases with no gene match: 4. The CDR3 runs to 15 residues. Here the CDR3 reads CASSRVAGGYNEQFF. The CDR3 DNA reads TGTGCCAGCAGTAGAGTAGCGGGGGGCTACAATGAGCAGTTCTTC.

Worth noting for this clonotype: The junction departs from germline at one end; a sequencing error may be responsible. The chain carries TRBV7-9 and TRBJ2-3; possible D gene TRBD1, 6 bases. CDR3 size: 13 residues. Germline CDR1 and CDR2: SEHNR and FQNEAQ (reference sequence). CDR3 DNA sequence: TGTGCCAGCAGCTTAACCCCGGGACAAAGAACAACTTTT. As protein: CASSLTPGQRTTF.

The chain has TRBV5-6 and TRBJ2-7; 8 nucleotides match TRBD1. V lost 3 bases, J lost 1 base, and 3 bases stayed unmatched. CDR3 size: 14 residues. The germline V gene has CDR1 SGHDT and CDR2 YYEEEE. The CDR3 here is CASSWGQASYEQYF. The CDR3, as DNA: TGTGCCAGCAGCTGGGGACAGGCGTCCTACGAGCAGTACTTC.

This clonotype was found a few times. CDR3 protein: CSAPGGGYNEQFF. The CDR3, as DNA: TGCAGTGCCCCCGGCGGGGGTTACAATGAGCAGTTCTTC. V and J are TRBV20-1 and TRBJ2-1; TRBD2 agrees at 7 bases. The CDR3 loop spans 13 amino acids. Germline V lookup: CDR1 DFQATT, CDR2 SNEGSKA (reference sequence). Trimming removed 6 bases from V and 4 bases from J; junction bases left unmatched: 6.

This clonotype was counted between two and nine times. CDR3 DNA sequence: TGTGCCAGCAGACATAGCGGGAGGATAAATACGCAGTATTTT. This translates into CASRHSGRINTQYF. The chain links TRBV13 to TRBJ2-3; 10 nucleotides agree with TRBD2. Trimming took 6 bases from V and 7 from J; bases not matched to a gene: 7. Germline CDR1 reads PRHDT; CDR2 reads FYEKMQ (reference sequence). The CDR3 covers 14 residues.

This clonotype was picked up a small number of times. This chain connects TRBV20-1 to TRBJ2-3; tentatively, D is TRBD1 (6 bases). This CDR3 spans 15 amino acids. The V gene lost 7 bases and the J gene lost 4 bases, with 21 bases spanning the gap. CDR1 is DFQATT and CDR2 is SNEGSKA in the germline V gene (reference sequence). The CDR3 DNA sequence: TGCAGTGGGTCCCTACAGGGAAGGATGTCAGATACGCAGTATTTT. Translated, it gives CSGSLQGRMSDTQYF.

This clonotype was counted between two and nine times. V and J are TRBV6-1 and TRBJ2-7; D possibly corresponds to TRBD1 (5 bases). Between the trimmed V and J ends, which lost 0 bases and 0 bases, there was a span of 9 bases. Germline V gene data show CDR1 as MNHNS and CDR2 as SASEGT. The CDR3 contains 15 residues. In DNA, the CDR3 is TGTGCCAGCAGTGAAGCAGGGGCTAGCTCCTACGAGCAGTACTTC. Its protein is CASSEAGASSYEQYF.

This clonotype showed up just a few times. For the CDR3, the DNA is TGCGCCAGCAGCTTGGAGGTAGGGATCGAGCAGTACTTC. Its protein is CASSLEVGIEQYF. V usage is TRBV5-1 and J usage is TRBJ2-7, with D hard to call. The germline V gene has CDR1 SGHRS and CDR2 YFSETQ. V was cut by 0 bases and J by 6 bases, with 10 bases left in between. The CDR3 sequence is 13 residues long.

CDR3 sequence (DNA): TGCAGTGCAAACACGGTCTACGAGCAGTACTTC. It yields the protein CSANTVYEQYF. The chain joins TRBV20-1 to TRBJ2-7; D not resolved. The germline V gene has CDR1 DFQATT and CDR2 SNEGSKA (reference sequence). V was cut by 6 bases and J by 3 bases, with 9 bases left in between. The CDR3 length is 11 residues.

In this sample, this clonotype turned up a few times. DNA for the CDR3: TGCAGCGCGGAGGACACCTACCAAGAGACCCAGTACTTC. Translated, it gives CSAEDTYQETQYF. The chain links TRBV29-1 to TRBJ2-5; the D call may be TRBD1 or TRBD2 (5 bases each). Trimming took off 7 bases at V and 0 bases at J, with 12 bases between the two ends. CDR3 length equals 13 residues. Germline CDR1 SQVTM, CDR2 ANQGSEA.

The rearrangement links TRBV5-1 to TRBJ2-7; D call uncertain. V gave up 1 base and J gave up 3 bases, with 14 bases separating them. CDR3 length equals 15 residues. Per the germline V gene, CDR1 is SGHRS and CDR2 is YFSETQ. CDR3 region: CASSLNRRSGYEQYF. The CDR3 DNA follows: TGCGCCAGCAGCTTGAACCGACGATCAGGCTACGAGCAGTACTTC.

This clonotype was detected only a few times. The rearrangement links TRBV5-1 to TRBJ2-1, with a possible D match to TRBD1 (6 bases). The CDR3 consists of 15 residues. Germline V gene lookup returns CDR1 SGHRS and CDR2 YFSETQ. The ends were cut back, 0 bases at V and 6 bases at J, with 13 bases in the middle. Here the CDR3 DNA reads TGCGCCAGCAGCTTGGAAGGGGGACCGGGCAATGAGCAGTTCTTC. Translated, it gives CASSLEGGPGNEQFF.

The chain links TRBV7-9 to TRBJ1-5; D not resolved. CDR1 is SEHNR and CDR2 is FQNEAQ in the germline V gene (reference sequence). CDR3 length equals 12 residues. Trimming left V 5 bases short and J 5 bases short, with 7 bases between. CDR3 sequence: CASSKGDQPQHF. DNA for the CDR3: TGTGCCAGCAGCAAGGGTGATCAGCCCCAGCATTTT.

The rearrangement links TRBV7-9 to TRBJ2-7; 8 nucleotides line up with TRBD2. V shed 11 bases, J shed 5 bases, and the junction held 8 bases outside the gene matches. This CDR3 is 12 amino acids long. Germline V gene lookup returns CDR1 SEHNR and CDR2 FQNEAQ (reference sequence). CDR3 loop: CALGGEVNEQYF. The CDR3 nucleotides are TGTGCCCTCGGGGGGGAAGTTAACGAGCAGTACTTC.

This clonotype was picked up one time. The V and J genes are TRBV5-1 and TRBJ1-1, with 7 bases lining up with TRBD1. CDR3 length: 15 residues. In germline, CDR1 is SGHRS, CDR2 YFSETQ. V lost 3 bases and J lost 1; bases outside the gene matches: 6. The CDR3 reads CASSSGTVTNTEAFF. CDR3 DNA sequence: TGCGCCAGCAGCTCCGGGACAGTTACGAACACTGAAGCTTTCTTT. Complete variable domain (other parts from reference TRBV5-1 and TRBJ1-1): KAGVTQTPRYLIKTRGQQVTLSCSPISGHRSVSWYQQTPGQGLQFLFEYFSETQRNKGNFPGRFSGRQFSNSRSEMNVSTLELGDSALYLCASSSGTVTNTEAFFGQGTRLTVV.

There are many counts of this clonotype. The chain joins TRBV7-2 to TRBJ2-3, with D hard to call. The CDR3 contains 12 residues. The V and J ends lost 6 bases and 2 bases respectively, with 6 bases between them. Germline values: CDR1 SGHTA, CDR2 FQGNSA. DNA for the CDR3: TGTGCCAGCAGTCCATACACAGATACGCAGTATTTT. It is translated as CASSPYTDTQYF. Filled out from reference TRBV7-2 and TRBJ2-3, the complete variable domain reads GAGVSQSPSNKVTEKGKDVELRCDPISGHTALYWYRQSLGQGLEFLIYFQGNSAPDKSGLPSDRFSAERTGGSVSTLTIQRTQQEDSAVYLCASSPYTDTQYFGPGTRLTVL.

This clonotype was picked up a small number of times. The chain has TRBV2 and TRBJ2-3, with D possibly being TRBD1 (6 bases). Trimming left V 7 bases short and J 6 bases short, with 20 bases between. CDR1 and CDR2 from the germline V gene are SNHLY and FYNNEI. The CDR3 is made up of 15 amino acids. CDR3 coding DNA: TGTGCCAGCACCTCGCAGGGGACGCCGTCCGATACGCAGTATTTT. The encoded protein is CASTSQGTPSDTQYF.

The chain links TRBV20-1 to TRBJ2-1; 8 nucleotides line up with TRBD2. The CDR3 consists of 14 residues. The germline V gene has CDR1 DFQATT and CDR2 SNEGSKA (reference sequence). V shed 5 bases and J 0 bases; nucleotides not matched to a gene: 3. In nucleotides, the CDR3 is TGCAGTGCTGCGAGCGGGAGCTCCTACAATGAGCAGTTCTTC. As protein: CSAASGSSYNEQFF.

The CDR3, as DNA: TGTGCCAGCAGTTTCGGGTTTGGGGATACGCAGTATTTT. Translating gives CASSFGFGDTQYF. The chain uses TRBV12-3 or TRBV12-4 and TRBJ2-3; no reliable D call. The V gene lost 3 bases and the J gene lost 6 bases, with 10 bases spanning the gap. The CDR3 sequence is 13 residues long.

This clonotype has only a few counts. This sequence may be a read error, since a much larger clone differs from it by one base. The V call is TRBV7-6, the J call TRBJ1-1; 10 nucleotides align to TRBD1. CDR1 is SGHVS and CDR2 is FNYEAQ in the germline V gene. CDR3 size: 13 residues. The V gene end was trimmed by 4 bases and the J gene end by 4 bases; junction bases not matched to a gene: 0. CDR3 sequence reads: CASSWTGGTEAFF. CDR3 in DNA: TGTGCCAGCAGCTGGACAGGGGGCACTGAAGCTTTCTTT.

The chain employs TRBV29-1 and TRBJ2-3, with 14 nucleotides matching TRBD2. V was pared by 4 bases and J by 0 bases, with 9 bases of the junction left unmatched. The CDR3 consists of 18 residues. The germline gives CDR1 SQVTM, CDR2 ANQGSEA. The CDR3 loop reads CSVGGLAGDLRSTDTQYF. CDR3 in DNA: TGCAGCGTTGGGGGACTAGCGGGAGATTTACGGAGCACAGATACGCAGTATTTT.